This entry is about one TCR beta chain. This sample was included in a study of blood T cell repertoires in COVID-19. In the study overall: The United States, Italy and Spain supplied acute and convalescent COVID-19 samples.

CDR3 length: 13 residues. CDR1 is MDHEN and CDR2 is SYDVKM in the germline V gene. Trimming took off 8 bases at V and 1 base at J, with 10 bases between the two ends. Clones were read by immunoSEQ multiplex PCR, and TCRdb kept only the in-frame ones, dropping some. Of about 120,000 clones detected, almost 90% appear once; the ten largest clones hold 3.8%. This sequence joins TRBV28 and TRBJ2-3, with D perhaps TRBD1 (5 bases). This TCR was sampled from a woman aged 55 to 70 with COVID-19, enrolled during active disease. The sequencing input was peripheral blood. The CDR3 is CASVGAGTDTQYF. CDR3 nucleotide sequence: TGTGCCAGCGTAGGGGCAGGCACAGATACGCAGTATTTT. The complete variable domain, with remaining parts taken from reference TRBV28 and TRBJ2-3, reads DVKVTQSSRYLVKRTGEKVFLECVQDMDHENMFWYRQDPGLGLRLIYFSYDVKMKEKGDIPEGYSVSREKKERFSLILESASTNQTSMYLCASVGAGTDTQYFGPGTRLTVL.